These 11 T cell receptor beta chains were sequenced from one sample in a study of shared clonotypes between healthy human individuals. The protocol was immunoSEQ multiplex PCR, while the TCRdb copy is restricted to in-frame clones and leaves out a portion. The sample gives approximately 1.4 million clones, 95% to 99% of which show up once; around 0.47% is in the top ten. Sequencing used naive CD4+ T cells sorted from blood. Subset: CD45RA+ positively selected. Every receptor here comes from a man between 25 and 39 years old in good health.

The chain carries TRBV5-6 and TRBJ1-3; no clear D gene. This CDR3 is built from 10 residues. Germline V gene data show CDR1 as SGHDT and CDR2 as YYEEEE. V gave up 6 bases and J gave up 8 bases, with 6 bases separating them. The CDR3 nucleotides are TGTGCCAGCAACGGGTACACCATATATTTT. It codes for CASNGYTIYF.

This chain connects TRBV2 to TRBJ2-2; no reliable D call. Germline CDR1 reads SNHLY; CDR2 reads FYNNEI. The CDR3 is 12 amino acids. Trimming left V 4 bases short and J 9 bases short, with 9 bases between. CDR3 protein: CASSVGPRELFF. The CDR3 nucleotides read TGTGCCAGCAGTGTGGGTCCCCGGGAGCTGTTTTTT.

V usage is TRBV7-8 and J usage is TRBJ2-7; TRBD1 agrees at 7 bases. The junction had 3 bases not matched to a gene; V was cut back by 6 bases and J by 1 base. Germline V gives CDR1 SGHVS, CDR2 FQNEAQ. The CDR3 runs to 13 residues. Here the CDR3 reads CASRQGPSYEQYF. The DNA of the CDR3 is TGTGCCAGCAGACAGGGGCCATCCTACGAGCAGTACTTC.

The CDR3 DNA sequence: TGTGCCAGTAGTATGTCAGGGGGCCCGAACACTGAAGCTTTCTTT. Protein product: CASSMSGGPNTEAFF. The chain recombines TRBV19 with TRBJ1-1; 8 nucleotides line up with TRBD1. The germline gives CDR1 LNHDA, CDR2 SQIVND (reference sequence). V trimming: 3 bases; J trimming: 1 base; junction bases outside the gene matches: 4. The length of the CDR3 is 15 residues.

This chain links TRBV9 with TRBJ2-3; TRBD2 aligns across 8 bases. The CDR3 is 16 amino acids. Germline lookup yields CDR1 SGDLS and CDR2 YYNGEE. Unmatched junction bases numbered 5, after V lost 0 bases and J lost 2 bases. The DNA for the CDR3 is TGTGCCAGCAGCGTAGGGGCTAGCGGGTACACAGATACGCAGTATTTT. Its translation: CASSVGASGYTDTQYF.

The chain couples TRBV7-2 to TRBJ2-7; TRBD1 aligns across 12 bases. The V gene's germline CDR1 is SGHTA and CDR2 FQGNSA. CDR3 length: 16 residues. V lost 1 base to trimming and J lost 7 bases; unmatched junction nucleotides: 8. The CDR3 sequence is CASSLVGTGGKEEQYF. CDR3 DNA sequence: TGTGCCAGCAGCTTAGTGGGGACAGGGGGCAAGGAGGAGCAGTACTTC.

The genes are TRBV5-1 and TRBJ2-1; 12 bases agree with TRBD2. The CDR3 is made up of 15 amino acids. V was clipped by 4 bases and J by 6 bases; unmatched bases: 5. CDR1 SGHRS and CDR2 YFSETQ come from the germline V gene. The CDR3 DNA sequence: TGCGCCAGCAGCACGACTAGCGGGAGAGTCAATGAGCAGTTCTTC. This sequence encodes CASSTTSGRVNEQFF.

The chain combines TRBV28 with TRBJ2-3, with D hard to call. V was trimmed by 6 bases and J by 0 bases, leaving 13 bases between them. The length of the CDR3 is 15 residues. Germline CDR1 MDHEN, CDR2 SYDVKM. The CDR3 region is CASSHGQPSTDTQYF. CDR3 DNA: TGTGCCAGCAGCCATGGGCAGCCTAGCACAGATACGCAGTATTTT.

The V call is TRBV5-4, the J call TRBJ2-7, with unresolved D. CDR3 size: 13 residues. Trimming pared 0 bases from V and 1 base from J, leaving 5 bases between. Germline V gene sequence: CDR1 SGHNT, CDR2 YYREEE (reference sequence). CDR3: CASSLATSYEQYF. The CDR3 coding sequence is TGTGCCAGCAGCTTGGCAACATCCTACGAGCAGTACTTC.

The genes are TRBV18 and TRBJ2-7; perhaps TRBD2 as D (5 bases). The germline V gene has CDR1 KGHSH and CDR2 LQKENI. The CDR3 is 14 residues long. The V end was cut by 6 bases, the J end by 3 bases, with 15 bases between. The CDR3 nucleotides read TGTGCCAGCTCTTCTATCGCGGGTGGCTACGAGCAGTACTTC. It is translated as CASSSIAGGYEQYF.

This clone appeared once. CDR3 coding DNA: TGTGCCAGCAGTTTATTGATCGGGGCTTCTGGAAACACCATATATTTT. This translates into CASSLLIGASGNTIYF. The chain joins TRBV28 to TRBJ1-3; weak D call: TRBD1 (5 bases). The CDR3 totals 16 residues. Trimming pared 1 base from V and 1 base from J, leaving 11 bases between. Germline lookup yields CDR1 MDHEN and CDR2 SYDVKM.